Listed here is a single T cell receptor (beta chain). This record comes from a study of blood T cell repertoires in COVID-19. Study-level background: There were acute and convalescent COVID-19 samples, and they came from the United States, Italy and Spain. T cells, B-cell-depleted T cells, or PBMCs supplied cDNA or gDNA.

Between the trimmed V and J ends, which lost 0 bases and 4 bases, there was a span of 9 bases. In germline, CDR1 is WNHNN, CDR2 SYGVQD (reference sequence). This CDR3 spans 15 amino acids. Original processing notes: Using reference gene primer amplification, nucleated cell counts were estimated. Clones were read by immunoSEQ multiplex PCR, and TCRdb kept only the in-frame ones, dropping some. The D gene and trimming were derived from the DNA, and the V and J assignments and clone size from that table. The table has around 200,000 clones, more than 60% seen once. The source material was peripheral blood. V usage is TRBV10-1 and J usage is TRBJ2-2, with D unclear. The TCR was taken from a woman between 45 and 65 years old with acute or convalescent COVID-19. The CDR3 spells CASSESDSGTGELFF. As DNA, the CDR3 is TGCGCCAGCAGTGAGTCAGACTCCGGCACCGGGGAGCTGTTTTTT.